This T cell receptor (beta chain) was identified in a study of shared clonotypes between healthy human individuals. Whole-study results and caveats: Richness estimates generally favored naive over memory subsets. When compared with the clonotypes that were shared by all four sorted-subset donors, the non-shared clonotypes turned out to have lower generation probabilities. Among donors, clonotype sharing was expected to be affected by sequencing depth.

Splitting of CD4+ cells produced CD45RA+ naive and CD45RA-negative memory subsets. With respect to this clone: Antigen unknown.

Trimming removed 4 bases from V and 2 bases from J; junction bases left unmatched: 4. CDR1 and CDR2 (germline): MNHNY, SVGAGI (reference sequence). This CDR3 is built from 14 residues. The protocol was immunoSEQ multiplex PCR, while the TCRdb copy is restricted to in-frame clones and leaves out a portion. Among 550,000 to 800,000 clones listed, 74% were seen once. This sequence was found in a woman in her thirties in good health. Sequencing was done on a sample of memory CD4+ T cells sorted from blood. The subset is: CD45RA-negative fraction. V is TRBV6-6 and J is TRBJ2-7, with 8 bases identical to TRBD2. CDR3 sequence: CASSSQAGAYEQYF. In DNA form, the CDR3 reads TGTGCCAGCAGTTCCCAAGCGGGAGCCTACGAGCAGTACTTC.